The sequence of this T cell receptor beta chain was determined in a study of beta chain features in type 1 diabetes. The CDR3 totals 15 residues. V was shortened by 2 bases and J by 2 bases, with 11 bases between the two germline ends. Looked up from germline, CDR1 is SEHNR and CDR2 is FQNEAQ (reference sequence). Broader study findings: TCRB CDR3s from Type 1 diabetes patients were moderately but significantly shorter in all four CD4+ subsets. Patients with type 1 diabetes carried fewer insertions and had more deletions at their VDJ junctions.

Via CD45RO/CCR7/CD25/CD127/CD95/CD27, cells of the CD4+ naive, central memory, regulatory and stem cell-like memory subsets were sorted. The entirety of the isolated RNA underwent reverse transcription, so expressed TCRB transcripts were sequenced. Clones were read by immunoSEQ multiplex PCR, and TCRdb kept only the in-frame ones, dropping some. The sample consists of a few hundred thousand clones, 11% of them appearing once. Details on this clone: Its antigen is unknown.

The TCR was taken from a man aged 25-40 years with type 1 diabetes. J is TRBJ2-3 and V is TRBV7-9; possible D gene TRBD1, 6 bases. Sequenced input: naive CD4+ T cells from blood. The CDR3, as DNA: TGTGCCAGCAGCTTAATTACAGGGCCCACAGATACGCAGTATTTT. Translation gives CASSLITGPTDTQYF.